This TCR beta chain was retrieved from a study of early T cells in non-severe SARS-CoV-2 infection. Overall study context: Unsorted whole-blood RNA was sequenced in bulk, leaving chains unpaired.

The protocol attached unique molecular identifiers to individual cDNA molecules. TCRdb called the 5' RACE reads again in MiXCR, with one record for every CDR3 protein. The table has about 33,000 distinct CDR3 sequences, under 6% seen once; the top ten hold over 12%. This clonotype was seen many times. Its antigen is as yet unknown. Study-level results: VDJdb matching skewed toward anti-spike CD8 responses, missing private and CD4 specificities.

The sequenced sample consisted of whole blood. This receptor was identified in an adult who was a healthcare worker with PCR-confirmed SARS-CoV-2 infection or an uninfected control (not recorded which).

CDR3 sequence (DNA): TGTGCCAGCAGCCCGGACCGCTTCTATGGCTACACCTTC. It translates to CASSPDRFYGYTF. The chain has TRBV7-2 and TRBJ1-2; D uncertain. The CDR3 extends over 13 amino acids. CDR1 is SGHTA, CDR2 FQGNSA, per germline. The V end lost 5 bases, the J end lost 4 bases, and 11 bases lay between the germline ends.